This paragraph reports one T cell receptor (beta chain). Authors' methods: Counts of nucleated cells, estimated from reference gene primer amplification, were obtained. Sequencing used immunoSEQ multiplex PCR; TCRdb keeps in-frame clones, though not all of them. D and trimming come from the DNA, and the V and J calls and clone size come from that table. The sample records about 110,000 clones, 65% to 90% being singletons. The entry originates in a study of blood T cell repertoires in COVID-19. The V gene end was trimmed by 1 base and the J gene end by 0 bases; junction bases not matched to a gene: 2. The germline V gene has CDR1 SGHTA and CDR2 FQGTGA. This CDR3 contains 16 residues.

The gene calls are TRBV7-3 and TRBJ2-1; TRBD2 matches at 8 bases. Sequenced sample: peripheral blood. The clonotype comes from an elderly woman with active or convalescent COVID-19. CDR3 sequence reads: CASSLSLAGSYNEQFF. CDR3 nucleotides: TGTGCCAGCAGCTTAAGCCTAGCGGGCTCCTACAATGAGCAGTTCTTC.